Shown below are 21 T cell receptor beta chains from a single sample sequenced in a study of cytotoxic CD8 clonotypes in ibrutinib-treated CLL. The data were produced by immunoSEQ multiplex PCR, yet TCRdb's version contains in-frame clones alone and is incomplete. The profile covers roughly 180,000 clones, with 84% appearing a single time and about 4.6% taken by the ten largest. The sample in question was PBMCs, obtained after 24 months of ibrutinib treatment. Receptors originate from a human donor with chronic lymphocytic leukemia.

The V and J genes are TRBV19 and TRBJ1-3, with 8 nucleotides matching TRBD1. Germline CDR1 LNHDA, CDR2 SQIVND (reference sequence). Trimming at V came to 3 bases and at J to 4 bases, leaving 5 bases not matched to a gene. The CDR3 consists of 15 residues. In DNA form, the CDR3 reads TGTGCCAGTAGTATGCCCAGGGGGCGAGGAAACACCATATATTTT. This encodes CASSMPRGRGNTIYF.

This chain links TRBV27 with TRBJ1-2; TRBD1 matches at 8 bases. CDR1 MNHEY and CDR2 SMNVEV come from the germline V gene (reference sequence). The CDR3 consists of 14 residues. Trimming cost V 5 bases and J 4 bases; bases outside gene matches: 6. CDR3 region: CASSRPGTGYGYTF. In DNA, the CDR3 is TGTGCCAGCAGTAGGCCAGGGACAGGCTATGGCTACACCTTC.

The J gene is TRBJ1-2, the V gene TRBV29-1, with TRBD1 matching over 9 bases. Germline V gene sequence: CDR1 SQVTM, CDR2 ANQGSEA. The CDR3 loop spans 13 amino acids. V shed 7 bases, J shed 3 bases, and the junction held 6 bases outside the gene matches. The chain's CDR3 is CSAADRGDYGYTF. The CDR3 coding sequence is TGCAGCGCTGCGGACAGGGGTGACTATGGCTACACCTTC.

This clone was seen only a few times. This chain uses TRBV15 with TRBJ1-5; 8 bases agree with TRBD1. With V trimmed by 3 bases and J by 4 bases, 5 bases remained unmatched. The length of the CDR3 is 15 residues. CDR1 is LNHNV, CDR2 YYDKDF, per germline (reference sequence). The CDR3 here is CATSSGQGGNQPQHF. CDR3 nucleotides: TGTGCCACCAGCAGCGGACAGGGTGGGAATCAGCCCCAGCATTTT. Full variable domain (rest looked up from reference TRBV15 and TRBJ1-5): DAMVIQNPRYQVTQFGKPVTLSCSQTLNHNVMYWYQQKSSQAPKLLFHYYDKDFNNEADTPDNFQSRRPNTSFCFLDIRSPGLGDTAMYLCATSSGQGGNQPQHFGDGTRLSIL.

The rearrangement joins TRBV6-1 to TRBJ1-5; D is ambiguous. Germline-derived CDR1 and CDR2 are MNHNS and SASEGT. V was pared by 8 bases and J by 0 bases, with 11 bases between. The CDR3 spans 14 residues. Here the CDR3 reads CASWGRVSNQPQHF. The CDR3 DNA reads as TGTGCCAGCTGGGGAAGGGTTAGCAATCAGCCCCAGCATTTT.

Only one count was recorded for this clone. The CDR3 region has the DNA TGTGCCAGCAGCCCTTCGGAAAGACTCAATGAGCAGTTCTTC. Translation: CASSPSERLNEQFF. V is TRBV7-3 and J is TRBJ2-1; D not certain. Germline CDR1 is SGHTA and CDR2 is FQGTGA. This CDR3 comprises 14 residues. V gave up 5 bases and J gave up 6 bases, with 14 bases separating them. Together with reference TRBV7-3 and TRBJ2-1, the CDR3 gives the full variable domain: GAGVSQTPSNKVTEKGKYVELRCDPISGHTALYWYRQSLGQGPEFLIYFQGTGAADDSGLPNDRFFAVRPEGSVSTLKIQRTERGDSAVYLCASSPSERLNEQFFGPGTRLTVL.

The V call is TRBV6-5, the J call TRBJ1-2, with D perhaps TRBD1 (5 bases). CDR3 length: 14 residues. V lost 6 bases and J 4 bases, leaving 15 bases between the germline ends. Looked up from germline, CDR1 is MNHEY and CDR2 is SVGAGI. The CDR3 nucleotides are TGTGCCAGCAGGGGGAGTGGGGGAACCTATGGCTACACCTTC. Translating gives CASRGSGGTYGYTF.

The rearrangement links TRBV4-2 to TRBJ2-2, with 7 bases fitting TRBD1. CDR1 is LGHNA, CDR2 YNFKEQ, per germline. Trimming cost V 1 base and J 7 bases; bases outside gene matches: 9. The CDR3 loop spans 16 amino acids. The CDR3 nucleotides read TGTGCCAGCAGCCAAGTAGGGGGCTATGGAGACGGGGAGCTGTTTTTT. Encoded protein: CASSQVGGYGDGELFF.

V and J are TRBV10-3 and TRBJ1-1; D not certain. The CDR3 has 12 residues. Trimming removed 7 bases from V and 1 base from J, with 7 bases in between. CDR1 is ENHRY and CDR2 is SYGVKD in the germline V gene. The CDR3 DNA reads TGTGCCATCAAAGTGGAGAACACTGAAGCTTTCTTT. This gives the protein CAIKVENTEAFF.

The V call is TRBV7-6, the J call TRBJ2-1; TRBD1 is a possible D gene (5 bases). Between the trimmed V and J ends, which lost 5 bases and 6 bases, there was a span of 17 bases. CDR3 size: 15 residues. Per the germline V gene, CDR1 is SGHVS and CDR2 is FNYEAQ. CDR3 DNA: TGTGCCAGCAGCCGCGGACGCGGTAGGGGCAATGAGCAGTTCTTC. Translating gives CASSRGRGRGNEQFF.

This clone came up a few times. CDR3 protein: CASSPQDGLVGAFF. Written as DNA, the CDR3 is TGTGCCAGCTCACCCCAGGACGGATTGGTGGGAGCTTTCTTT. The chain combines TRBV18 with TRBJ1-1, with unresolved D. CDR1 KGHSH and CDR2 LQKENI come from the germline V gene. Trimming took off 3 bases at V and 10 bases at J, with 18 bases between the two ends. This CDR3 contains 14 residues. Full variable domain (outside the CDR3, taken from reference TRBV18 and TRBJ1-1): NAGVMQNPRHLVRRRGQEARLRCSPMKGHSHVYWYRQLPEEGLKFMVYLQKENIIDESGMPKERFSAEFPKEGPSILRIQQVVRGDSAAYFCASSPQDGLVGAFFGQGTRLTVV.

The chain has TRBV5-1 and TRBJ2-2; no reliable D call. The CDR3 extends over 21 amino acids. The V end lost 1 base, the J end lost 0 bases, and 25 bases lay between the germline ends. From germline, CDR1 is SGHRS and CDR2 YFSETQ. CDR3 residues: CASSLLPAQSSTTANTGELFF. The CDR3 region has the DNA TGCGCCAGCAGCTTGTTACCGGCCCAATCGTCCACTACCGCGAACACCGGGGAGCTGTTTTTT.

The J gene is TRBJ1-2, the V gene TRBV6-5; perhaps TRBD1 as D (5 bases). The CDR3 has 14 amino acids. Trimming cost V 7 bases and J 2 bases, with 14 bases left between them. CDR1 is MNHEY and CDR2 is SVGAGI in the germline V gene. CDR3 coding DNA: TGTGCCAGCACCATGGGGCAGGGCAACTATGGCTACACCTTC. This gives the protein CASTMGQGNYGYTF.

This chain connects TRBV15 to TRBJ1-3; D gene uncertain. The CDR3 runs to 14 residues. Trimming shortened V by 0 bases and J by 4 bases, and 7 bases separated the two germline ends. CDR1 LNHNV and CDR2 YYDKDF come from the germline V gene (reference sequence). CDR3 in amino acids: CATSRDRGGNTIYF. The CDR3 region has the DNA TGTGCCACCAGCAGAGATCGTGGGGGAAACACCATATATTTT. The full variable domain, with the rest looked up from reference TRBV15 and TRBJ1-3, is DAMVIQNPRYQVTQFGKPVTLSCSQTLNHNVMYWYQQKSSQAPKLLFHYYDKDFNNEADTPDNFQSRRPNTSFCFLDIRSPGLGDTAMYLCATSRDRGGNTIYFGEGSWLTVV.

This chain uses TRBV4-2 with TRBJ2-3; 11 bases map to TRBD2. The CDR3 runs to 16 residues. Trimming at V came to 1 base and at J to 6 bases, leaving 6 bases not matched to a gene. Germline CDR1 reads LGHNA; CDR2 reads YNFKEQ. The CDR3 bases are TGTGCCAGCAGCCAAGGTCAACTAGCGGGAGTGGATACGCAGTATTTT. This gives the protein CASSQGQLAGVDTQYF.

This rearrangement joins TRBV27 to TRBJ2-1; TRBD1 might be the D (5 bases). Trimming took off 5 bases at V and 5 bases at J, with 13 bases between the two ends. This CDR3 contains 14 residues. From germline, CDR1 is MNHEY and CDR2 SMNVEV (reference sequence). The CDR3 bases are TGTGCCAGCAGTAAACATGGACAAAACAATGAGCAGTTCTTC. The encoded protein is CASSKHGQNNEQFF.

V and J are TRBV18 and TRBJ2-3; 10 bases match TRBD2. The germline V gene has CDR1 KGHSH and CDR2 LQKENI. Losses at the gene ends were 1 base for V and 1 base for J; bases not matched to a gene: 11. CDR3 length: 19 residues. In nucleotides, the CDR3 is TGTGCCAGCTCACCACGGCTAGGGACTAGCGTTGGACGCACAGATACGCAGTATTTT. Its protein is CASSPRLGTSVGRTDTQYF.

The rearrangement joins TRBV6-5 to TRBJ2-3; 7 nucleotides line up with TRBD1. J gave up 0 bases and V 6 bases, and 6 bases lay outside the gene matches. The length of the CDR3 is 15 residues. Germline assignment: CDR1 MNHEY and CDR2 SVGAGI. The CDR3 nucleotides are TGTGCCAGCAGCCCCCGGGACAGAAGCACAGATACGCAGTATTTT. It encodes CASSPRDRSTDTQYF.

The chain couples TRBV6-5 to TRBJ1-3, with no clear D. Per the germline V gene, CDR1 is MNHEY and CDR2 is SVGAGI. The CDR3 has 15 amino acids. V was pared by 0 bases and J by 4 bases, with 10 bases between. CDR3 in amino acids: CASSYSPAGGNTIYF. Here the CDR3 DNA reads TGTGCCAGCAGTTACTCACCAGCCGGGGGAAACACCATATATTTT.

The chain combines TRBV19 with TRBJ2-3; 12 bases agree with TRBD2. The CDR3 length is 16 residues. Germline values: CDR1 LNHDA, CDR2 SQIVND (reference sequence). V shed 7 bases, J shed 7 bases, and the junction held 12 bases outside the gene matches. This CDR3 reads CASTPNRLAGVNTQYF. The CDR3 coding sequence is TGTGCCAGTACCCCTAACAGACTAGCGGGAGTAAATACGCAGTATTTT.

J is TRBJ2-7 and V is TRBV5-6; TRBD1 agrees at 8 bases. CDR1 and CDR2 (germline): SGHDT, YYEEEE. The CDR3 runs to 15 residues. After removal of 4 bases from V and 5 bases from J, the junction contained 11 bases not matched to a gene. CDR3 in amino acids: CASSPLDREAHEQYF. The CDR3 nucleotides read TGTGCCAGCAGCCCGCTGGACAGGGAGGCCCACGAGCAGTACTTC.